The 7 T cell receptor beta chains in this list originate from one sample, sequenced in a study of T cell changes during pregnancy in multiple sclerosis. Generated by immunoSEQ multiplex PCR, the TCRdb table keeps only in-frame clones and is missing some. The sample contains around 40,000 clones, about 90% of which appear only once. Material: CD8+ T cells from peripheral blood mononuclear cells, obtained before pregnancy. Source of these receptors: a female donor with multiple sclerosis, enrolled in a pregnancy study.

Details on this clone: Other nucleotide sequences from this sample produce the same CDR3. This chain joins TRBV2 and TRBJ1-1; 7 bases are a match to TRBD1. From germline, CDR1 is SNHLY and CDR2 FYNNEI. The CDR3 totals 13 residues. The V gene end was trimmed by 8 bases and the J gene end by 0 bases; junction bases not matched to a gene: 3. DNA for the CDR3: TGTGCCAGCTCGGACAGGTTGAACACTGAAGCTTTCTTT. Translated, it gives CASSDRLNTEAFF.

The chain employs TRBV29-1 and TRBJ2-7, with D perhaps matching TRBD2 (5 bases). The CDR3 is 12 residues long. Germline lookup yields CDR1 SQVTM and CDR2 ANQGSEA. The ends were cut back, 6 bases at V and 2 bases at J, with 11 bases in the middle. Here the CDR3 reads CSVLGTTYEQYF. The CDR3 DNA reads as TGCAGCGTACTAGGAACCACCTACGAGCAGTACTTC.

The rearrangement joins TRBV5-1 to TRBJ2-1, with 9 bases lining up with TRBD1. Germline V gene sequence: CDR1 SGHRS, CDR2 YFSETQ. V dropped 0 bases and J dropped 8; count of bases not matched to a gene: 6. CDR3 size: 15 residues. The DNA of the CDR3 is TGCGCCAGCAGCTTGGAGCGGACAGGGGACGATGAGCAGTTCTTC. Its protein product is CASSLERTGDDEQFF.

This chain uses TRBV9 with TRBJ1-2; 10 positions match TRBD1. The CDR3 totals 16 residues. V lost 3 bases and J lost 2; bases outside the gene matches: 7. CDR1 SGDLS and CDR2 YYNGEE come from the germline V gene. The CDR3 reads CASSASRDRGNYGYTF. As DNA, the CDR3 is TGTGCCAGCAGCGCCAGCCGGGACAGGGGAAACTATGGCTACACCTTC. The whole variable domain, remainder taken from reference TRBV9 and TRBJ1-2, is DSGVTQTPKHLITATGQRVTLRCSPRSGDLSVYWYQQSLDQGLQFLIQYYNGEERAKGNILERFSAQQFPDLHSELNLSSLELGDSALYFCASSASRDRGNYGYTFGSGTRLTVV.

V gene TRBV20-1 combines with J gene TRBJ1-5; tentatively, D is TRBD1 (6 bases). Trimming removed 7 bases from V and 4 bases from J, with 8 bases in between. CDR3 length equals 11 residues. Per the germline V gene, CDR1 is DFQATT and CDR2 is SNEGSKA (reference sequence). In nucleotides, the CDR3 is TGCAGTGGGACAGAGAATCAGCCCCAGCATTTT. Protein: CSGTENQPQHF.

The rearrangement uses TRBV2 and TRBJ1-1; TRBD1 is a possible D gene (6 bases). Trimming shortened V by 8 bases and J by 8 bases, and 15 bases separated the two germline ends. In germline, CDR1 is SNHLY, CDR2 FYNNEI. This CDR3 has 12 amino acids. This CDR3 reads CASPLGAPEAFF. CDR3 bases: TGTGCCAGCCCGTTGGGGGCTCCCGAAGCTTTCTTT.

In its sample, this clone was seen once. The V and J genes are TRBV29-1 and TRBJ2-7; tentative D call: TRBD2 (6 bases). With 7 bases removed from V and 2 bases from J, the gap between germline ends came to 12 bases. CDR1 is SQVTM and CDR2 is ANQGSEA in the germline V gene. This CDR3 region has 12 residues. CDR3 in amino acids: CSARGFPYEQYF. The CDR3 nucleotides are TGCAGCGCTCGGGGGTTTCCCTACGAGCAGTACTTC.